A selection of T cell receptor beta chains follows, all from one sample in a study of CD8 T cells in Susac syndrome. Each CDR3 protein gets one entry after TCRdb re-called the immunoSEQ multiplex PCR reads with MiXCR. The table shows approximately 280,000 distinct CDR3 sequences, with around 84% occurring only once. The sequencing sample was made of CD8+ T cells from PBMCs. The receptors originated from a human donor with multiple sclerosis. CDR3s include the opening cysteine and the closing phenylalanine or tryptophan. The D gene is left open where the match is weak. Expanded clones are given a class, and other clones once, few, many or no size at all.

few	TRBD1	TRBV7-9	TRBJ1-1	CASSSRGPLNTEAFF	TGTGCCAGCAGCTCCAGGGGGCCCCTGAACACTGAAGCTTTCTTT
-	-	TRBV21-1	TRBJ2-3	CASLKQGGTGHTDTQYF	TGTGCCAGTCTCAAGCAGGGCGGGACAGGCCACACAGATACGCAGTATTTT
-	-	TRBV6-4	TRBJ2-1	CATRREGPPFEQFF	TGTGCCACCAGGCGTGAGGGGCCGCCCTTTGAGCAGTTCTTC
-	-	TRBV7-9	TRBJ1-1	CASSTPGTEAFF	TGTGCCAGCAGCACCCCGGGCACTGAAGCTTTCTTT
-	TRBD1	TRBV7-6	TRBJ2-7	CASSFLTGGSPGEQYF	TGTGCCAGCAGCTTTCTTACAGGGGGCTCTCCGGGGGAGCAGTACTTC
-	-	TRBV19	TRBJ2-1	CASAFSSYNEQFF	TGTGCCAGTGCGTTTAGCTCCTACAATGAGCAGTTCTTC
-	-	TRBV11-2	TRBJ2-2	CASSAIQGHGELFF	TGTGCCAGCAGCGCCATACAGGGTCACGGGGAGCTGTTTTTT
few	-	TRBV9	TRBJ2-3	CASSARPSSTDTQYF	TGTGCCAGCAGCGCCCGTCCATCGAGTACAGATACGCAGTATTTT
-	TRBD1	TRBV6-5	TRBJ2-7	CASSSTGVNPYEQYF	TGTGCCAGCAGTTCGACAGGGGTCAACCCCTACGAGCAGTACTTC
-	-	TRBV12-3/TRBV12-4	TRBJ2-1	CASSWSRNNNEQFF	TGTGCCAGCAGTTGGAGCAGGAACAACAATGAGCAGTTCTTC
once	-	TRBV5-5	TRBJ2-5	CASSSIRDHSWREGQETQYF	TGTGCCAGCAGCTCGATCCGGGACCACTCCTGGCGAGAAGGCCAAGAGACCCAGTACTTC
-	TRBD1	TRBV29-1	TRBJ1-6	CSVDYRGLNSPLHF	TGCAGCGTTGATTATAGGGGGCTGAATTCACCCCTCCACTTT
-	-	TRBV15	TRBJ2-7	CATSRTLEAYEQYF	TGTGCCACCAGCAGGACTCTAGAAGCCTACGAGCAGTACTTC
-	-	TRBV29-1	TRBJ1-1	CSSTDRPTEAFF	TGCAGCTCCACCGACCGACCCACTGAAGCTTTCTTT
-	-	TRBV5-8	TRBJ2-1	CASRGSGRYNEQFF	TGTGCCAGCAGGGGAAGCGGAAGATACAATGAGCAGTTCTTC
-	-	TRBV27	TRBJ1-2	CASSRGGLNYGYTF	TGTGCCAGCAGCCGGGGAGGGCTTAACTATGGCTACACCTTC
-	-	TRBV12-3/TRBV12-4	TRBJ2-1	CASSLQGSHEQFF	TGTGCCAGCAGTCTACAGGGATCCCATGAGCAGTTCTTC
once	TRBD1	TRBV11-1	TRBJ1-1	CASSQTSLSRDRERRNTEAFF	TGTGCCAGCAGTCAGACATCCCTGTCCCGGGACAGGGAGCGGAGGAACACTGAAGCTTTCTTT
-	-	TRBV5-6	TRBJ2-2	CATQGGDTGELFF	TGTGCCACCCAGGGTGGCGACACCGGGGAGCTGTTTTTT
few	-	TRBV4-2	TRBJ2-5	CASSHRLLQETQYF	TGTGCCAGCAGCCACCGACTACTTCAAGAGACCCAGTACTTC
-	-	TRBV12-3/TRBV12-4	TRBJ2-5	CASRPGPSRRETQYF	TGTGCCAGCAGGCCTGGGCCCTCTAGGCGAGAGACCCAGTACTTC
-	TRBD1	TRBV27	TRBJ2-7	CASSFLGQGNEQYF	TGTGCCAGCAGTTTCCTAGGACAGGGCAACGAGCAGTACTTC
once	-	TRBV5-1	TRBJ2-1	CASSLRFGRTATAYNEQFF	TGCGCCAGCAGCTTGAGGTTCGGGCGGACAGCCACTGCCTACAATGAGCAGTTCTTC
-	-	TRBV11-2	TRBJ2-1	CASSLVVGSHGGEQFF	TGTGCCAGCAGCTTAGTAGTAGGGTCCCACGGAGGCGAGCAGTTCTTC
-	-	TRBV9	TRBJ1-2	CASTQGGPQGHGYTF	TGTGCCAGCACCCAAGGGGGGCCGCAGGGGCATGGCTACACCTTC
-	-	TRBV7-6	TRBJ1-6	CASAGILDNSPLHF	TGTGCCAGCGCAGGGATCCTGGATAATTCACCCCTCCACTTT
-	-	TRBV7-9	TRBJ2-7	CASSHQYEQYF	TGTGCCAGCAGCCACCAATACGAGCAGTACTTC
-	-	TRBV3-1	TRBJ1-3	CASSQDLNLDTIYF	TGTGCCAGCAGCCAAGATCTTAATTTAGACACCATATATTTT
once	-	TRBV14	TRBJ2-5	CASSQPDTRFQETQYF	TGTGCCAGCAGCCAACCAGACACCCGCTTCCAAGAGACCCAGTACTTC
-	-	TRBV3-1	TRBJ2-5	CASSQERVEMETQYF	TGTGCCAGCAGCCAAGAAAGGGTTGAGATGGAGACCCAGTACTTC
-	TRBD2	TRBV20-1	TRBJ2-1	CSVIDWGGISFDNEQFF	TGCAGTGTTATCGACTGGGGGGGGATATCTTTTGACAATGAGCAGTTCTTC